Listed here are 29 T cell receptor beta chains from one sample, sequenced in a study of blood T cell repertoires in COVID-19. Using immunoSEQ multiplex PCR, the repertoire was profiled, and TCRdb retains in-frame clones only, with some absent. The table includes roughly 200,000 clones, roughly 87% detected once. The sequenced sample was peripheral blood. The receptors were gathered from a woman aged 60-75 years with COVID-19, enrolled during active disease.

This sequence joins TRBV28 and TRBJ2-1, with TRBD1 matching over 8 bases. The junction had 20 bases not matched to a gene; V was cut back by 3 bases and J by 1 base. Germline CDR1 is MDHEN and CDR2 is SYDVKM. The CDR3 has 21 amino acids. In nucleotides, the CDR3 is TGTGCCAGCAGTTTCCCCCGGACAGGGCATAGATCGAGGGGGTCCTACAATGAGCAGTTCTTC. Protein sequence: CASSFPRTGHRSRGSYNEQFF.

The V and J genes are TRBV15 and TRBJ2-3, with D possibly being TRBD1 (5 bases). The V gene's germline CDR1 is LNHNV and CDR2 YYDKDF (reference sequence). CDR3 size: 16 residues. Between the trimmed V and J ends, which lost 0 bases and 0 bases, there was a span of 10 bases. As DNA, the CDR3 is TGTGCCACCAGCAGAGATAACAGGCCTAGCACAGATACGCAGTATTTT. This translates into CATSRDNRPSTDTQYF.

V gene TRBV28 combines with J gene TRBJ1-4; perhaps TRBD1 as D (5 bases). V was shortened by 7 bases and J by 4 bases, with 13 bases between the two germline ends. The CDR3 consists of 14 residues. CDR1 is MDHEN and CDR2 is SYDVKM in the germline V gene. CDR3 in DNA: TGTGCCAGCAAAGACCAGGGTCGTAATGAAAAACTGTTTTTT. It encodes CASKDQGRNEKLFF.

This rearrangement joins TRBV6-5 to TRBJ2-7, with D possibly being TRBD2 (6 bases). CDR3 length: 15 amino acids. Deletions cut 6 bases from V and 4 bases from J, with 19 bases between. From germline, CDR1 is MNHEY and CDR2 SVGAGI. Written as DNA, the CDR3 is TGTGCCAGCAGACCTTACCGGGACTGGGATTACGAGCAGTACTTC. It encodes CASRPYRDWDYEQYF.

The CDR3 nucleotides are TGTGCCAGCAGCTTTACTAGCGGGGGCGATACGCAGTATTTT. Protein: CASSFTSGGDTQYF. This rearrangement joins TRBV11-2 to TRBJ2-3; 11 bases agree with TRBD2. This CDR3 region has 14 residues. The V segment lost 3 bases and the J segment 6 bases; nucleotides outside the gene matches: 2. CDR1 and CDR2 from the germline V gene are SGHAT and FQNNGV.

The rearrangement links TRBV11-2 to TRBJ2-7; D ambiguous. Trimming removed 2 bases at V and 0 bases at J, with 8 bases between. The CDR3 is made up of 14 amino acids. CDR1 and CDR2 (germline): SGHAT, FQNNGV. The CDR3 region has the DNA TGTGCCAGCAGCTTATACAGAAGCTCCTACGAGCAGTACTTC. Translated: CASSLYRSSYEQYF.

J is TRBJ2-7 and V is TRBV5-4; D might be TRBD2 (6 bases). CDR3 length: 14 amino acids. The V gene lost 2 bases and the J gene lost 8 bases, with 17 bases spanning the gap. Germline V gene lookup returns CDR1 SGHNT and CDR2 YYREEE (reference sequence). CDR3: CASSLPGLPEQQYF. CDR3 in DNA: TGTGCCAGCAGCTTACCGGGACTCCCAGAGCAGCAGTACTTC.

This clone was counted once. The rearrangement uses TRBV29-1 and TRBJ2-7; 10 nucleotides agree with TRBD1. Looked up from germline, CDR1 is SQVTM and CDR2 is ANQGSEA. This CDR3 comprises 15 residues. J lost 2 bases, V lost 1 base, and 5 bases had no gene match. The DNA for the CDR3 is TGCAGCGTTGAAGTCACCGGGACAGGGGCCTACGAGCAGTACTTC. Translation gives CSVEVTGTGAYEQYF.

The CDR3 region is CSVGVSGGTDTQYF. CDR3 DNA sequence: TGCAGCGTTGGGGTTAGCGGAGGCACAGATACGCAGTATTTT. The rearrangement joins TRBV29-1 to TRBJ2-3; TRBD2 might be the D (6 bases). CDR1 and CDR2 (germline): SQVTM, ANQGSEA. V lost 4 bases and J lost 1, with 12 bases in between. The CDR3 is 14 amino acids.

The V gene is TRBV14, the J gene TRBJ1-1, with D perhaps matching TRBD1 (5 bases). The CDR3 is made up of 15 amino acids. V was shortened by 5 bases and J by 4 bases, with 17 bases between the two germline ends. Germline values: CDR1 SGHDN, CDR2 FVKESK. The CDR3 spells CASSETDSLTTEAFF. The CDR3 DNA is TGTGCCAGCAGCGAGACAGACAGCCTAACCACTGAAGCTTTCTTT.

V gene TRBV7-6 combines with J gene TRBJ1-6, with 7 bases lining up with TRBD1. This CDR3 is 15 amino acids long. The germline V gene encodes CDR1 SGHVS and CDR2 FNYEAQ. Losses at the gene ends were 1 base for V and 7 bases for J; bases not matched to a gene: 4. The CDR3 nucleotides read TGTGCCAGCAGCTTAGGGGCAGGGGGGAATTCACCCCTCCACTTT. Translated, it gives CASSLGAGGNSPLHF. The full variable domain, rest sourced from reference TRBV7-6 and TRBJ1-6, is GAGVSQSPRYKVTKRGQDVALRCDPISGHVSLYWYRQALGQGPEFLTYFNYEAQQDKSGLPNDRFSAERPEGSISTLTIQRTEQRDSAMYRCASSLGAGGNSPLHFGNGTRLTVT.

The gene calls are TRBV5-4 and TRBJ2-3; a weak D match, TRBD2 (6 bases). CDR3 size: 17 residues. Trimming shortened V by 2 bases and J by 0 bases, and 16 bases separated the two germline ends. Germline CDR1 SGHNT, CDR2 YYREEE (reference sequence). The CDR3: CASSFTSGRGSTDTQYF. The DNA of the CDR3 is TGTGCCAGCAGCTTCACTTCTGGGCGGGGAAGCACAGATACGCAGTATTTT.

The chain is built from TRBV6-1 and TRBJ1-4, with 8 bases aligning to TRBD1. CDR3 size: 17 residues. V shed 4 bases and J 2 bases; nucleotides not matched to a gene: 9. Germline values: CDR1 MNHNS, CDR2 SASEGT. The CDR3 reads CASSANAGGSTNEKLFF. The DNA of the CDR3 is TGTGCCAGCAGTGCCAACGCAGGGGGCAGTACTAATGAAAAACTGTTTTTT.

V gene TRBV5-5 combines with J gene TRBJ2-5; 13 bases line up with TRBD2. The CDR3 has 15 amino acids. The germline gives CDR1 SGHKS, CDR2 YYEKEE (reference sequence). The V segment lost 4 bases and the J segment 5 bases; nucleotides outside the gene matches: 5. This CDR3 reads CASSVLTSGGETQYF. The DNA of the CDR3 is TGTGCCAGCAGCGTCTTGACTAGCGGGGGGGAGACCCAGTACTTC.

This clone was found a few times. This chain links TRBV2 with TRBJ1-6, with D possibly matching TRBD1 (5 bases). Germline-derived CDR1 and CDR2 are SNHLY and FYNNEI. The CDR3 extends over 15 amino acids. Trimming pared 6 bases from V and 10 bases from J, leaving 19 bases between. CDR3 protein: CASSYDRAPGSPLHF. The CDR3 DNA is TGTGCCAGCAGCTACGACCGGGCCCCAGGGTCACCCCTCCACTTT.

CDR3 loop: CASRGVRTGSYNEQFF. The CDR3, as DNA: TGTGCCAGCAGGGGGGTAAGGACAGGGTCCTACAATGAGCAGTTCTTC. The J gene is TRBJ2-1, the V gene TRBV3-1 (or the pseudogene TRBV3-2); 8 bases are shared with TRBD1. The junction had 8 bases not matched to a gene; V was cut back by 6 bases and J by 1 base. This CDR3 has 16 residues. CDR1 and CDR2 (germline): LGHDT, YNNKEL (reference sequence).

The chain links TRBV15 to TRBJ1-5; TRBD1 matches 8 bases. CDR3 length: 15 amino acids. The V gene end was trimmed by 8 bases and the J gene end by 9 bases; junction bases not matched to a gene: 15. Germline CDR1 and CDR2: LNHNV and YYDKDF (reference sequence). In nucleotides, the CDR3 is TGTGCCACCGAGATTGACAGGGGTGGCCTCGGGCCCCAGCATTTT. Its protein is CATEIDRGGLGPQHF.

V gene TRBV7-2 combines with J gene TRBJ1-2; D unresolved. The CDR3 runs to 15 residues. The V end was cut by 4 bases, the J end by 5 bases, with 17 bases between. The germline CDR1 and CDR2 sequences are SGHTA and FQGNSA. The CDR3 sequence: CASSSGLAGWYGYTF. The CDR3 DNA follows: TGTGCCAGCAGCTCAGGACTGGCTGGATGGTATGGCTACACCTTC.

The chain carries TRBV30 and TRBJ1-4; D is unresolved. V was pared by 4 bases and J by 8 bases, with 14 bases between. CDR1 is GTSNPN, CDR2 SVGIG, per germline (reference sequence). This CDR3 is 13 amino acids long. The CDR3 sequence: CAWTYGVAEKLFF. The CDR3 DNA is TGTGCCTGGACTTACGGGGTCGCGGAAAAACTGTTTTTT.

In this sample, this clone turned up once. The chain couples TRBV7-2 to TRBJ2-7; maybe TRBD2 (5 bases). V dropped 1 base and J dropped 9 bases, with 13 bases sitting between them. The CDR3 consists of 13 residues. Looked up from germline, CDR1 is SGHTA and CDR2 is FQGNSA. The CDR3 coding sequence is TGTGCCAGCAGCTTAGAGGTGGACTCCTGGCAGTACTTC. This sequence encodes CASSLEVDSWQYF.

The chain employs TRBV18 and TRBJ2-7; 9 bases match TRBD2. The CDR3 contains 16 residues. Germline V lookup: CDR1 KGHSH, CDR2 LQKENI. J gave up 2 bases and V 4 bases, and 9 bases lay outside the gene matches. CDR3 in DNA: TGTGCCAGCTCACTTGAAACCGGGACTAGCCCCTACGAGCAGTACGTC. Translation gives CASSLETGTSPYEQYV.

CDR3 sequence (DNA): TGTGCCAGCAGCCAAAGGGACAGGGTTACCCAATCACCCCTCCACTTT. Residues: CASSQRDRVTQSPLHF. The rearrangement joins TRBV3-1 (or the pseudogene TRBV3-2) to TRBJ1-6; 9 positions agree with TRBD1. With 2 bases clipped from V and 10 bases from J, the junction kept 9 bases outside the gene matches. This CDR3 region has 16 residues. The germline CDR1 and CDR2 sequences are LGHDT and YNNKEL (reference sequence).

The CDR3 sequence is CASSSTRVGLGELFF. The DNA of the CDR3 is TGTGCCAGCAGTTCGACTAGAGTTGGACTCGGGGAGCTGTTTTTT. The chain has TRBV6-5 and TRBJ2-2, with D maybe TRBD2 (6 bases). Trimming removed 4 bases at V and 7 bases at J, with 16 bases between. Germline assignment: CDR1 MNHEY and CDR2 SVGAGI. The CDR3 is 15 amino acids.

Here the CDR3 reads CASSSGQGSYEQYV. CDR3 nucleotide sequence: TGTGCCAGCAGCTCCGGACAGGGCTCCTACGAGCAGTACGTC. The V gene is TRBV11-2, the J gene TRBJ2-7, with TRBD1 matching 8 bases. The CDR3 length is 14 residues. Germline trimming cut 4 bases from V and 0 bases from J; bases unmatched to any gene: 2. CDR1 and CDR2 (germline): SGHAT, FQNNGV.

The rearrangement links TRBV12-3 or TRBV12-4 to TRBJ2-7, with 7 nucleotides matching TRBD1. The CDR3 spans 12 residues. V trimming: 6 bases; J trimming: 5 bases; junction bases outside the gene matches: 4. For the CDR3, the DNA is TGTGCCAGCAGACTCACAGGGGACGAGCAGTACTTC. It is translated as CASRLTGDEQYF.

A single count supports this clone. This chain links TRBV6-5 with TRBJ1-1; 10 bases fit TRBD1. Trimming removed 11 bases from V and 4 bases from J; junction bases left unmatched: 7. Germline CDR1 MNHEY, CDR2 SVGAGI. This CDR3 is built from 13 residues. The CDR3 loop is CAGRGQGSTEAFF. DNA for the CDR3: TGTGCCGGGCGGGGACAGGGGAGCACTGAAGCTTTCTTT.

The chain has TRBV28 and TRBJ2-1; TRBD2 agrees at 9 bases. Germline V gene sequence: CDR1 MDHEN, CDR2 SYDVKM. With V trimmed by 5 bases and J by 0 bases, 8 bases remained unmatched. The CDR3 contains 17 residues. Written as DNA, the CDR3 is TGTGCCAGCAGTCCCCCTAGCGGGGCAGGCTCCTACAATGAGCAGTTCTTC. Its translation: CASSPPSGAGSYNEQFF.

V is TRBV24-1 and J is TRBJ2-3; 8 bases are shared with TRBD2. V trimming: 6 bases; J trimming: 3 bases; junction bases outside the gene matches: 4. The CDR3 loop spans 14 amino acids. From germline, CDR1 is KGHDR and CDR2 SFDVKD. CDR3 sequence reads: CATSSPGGTDTQYF. The DNA for the CDR3 is TGTGCCACCAGTTCCCCGGGAGGGACAGATACGCAGTATTTT.

V is TRBV4-1 and J is TRBJ2-1; 7 nucleotides line up with TRBD2. Unmatched junction bases numbered 4, after V lost 5 bases and J lost 3 bases. Germline V CDR1 and CDR2: MGHRA, YSYEKL. This CDR3 region has 14 residues. CDR3 bases: TGCGCCAGCAGCTCGACTAGCCGCTACAATGAGCAGTTCTTC. It specifies CASSSTSRYNEQFF.